This record covers a single T cell receptor (beta chain). What it recognizes is unknown. Trimming removed 3 bases from V and 6 bases from J; junction bases left unmatched: 7. CDR3 size: 15 residues. Germline V gene lookup returns CDR1 MGHRA and CDR2 YSYEKL. The data originate from a study of T-cell memory formation after mild COVID-19. General study points: For second-wave clones that peaked at day 37, SARS-CoV-2 specificity went unverified. Day 15 to 85 contracting clones showed balanced CD4/CD8; later expanders leaned CD4+.

Each CDR3 protein is one row after TCRdb ran MiXCR on the 5' RACE reads. The sample consists of fewer than 400,000 distinct CDR3 sequences, 13% of them appearing once. The sequencing input was PBMCs or a T cell subset sorted from them (not recorded which). The clonotype comes from a man between 18 and 35 years old who had mild COVID-19 (a few samples of this study predate the infection). Cell type and time point are not known. The genes are TRBV4-1 and TRBJ2-3, with 9 bases aligning to TRBD1. CDR3 sequence (DNA): TGCGCCAGCAGCCACCCGGGACAGGGTGGCGATACGCAGTATTTT. This translates into CASSHPGQGGDTQYF.